This TCR beta chain was sequenced during a study of response to subunit inactivated influenza vaccine. Whole-study results and caveats: Few additional T cells are recruited per seasonal influenza vaccination, authors suggested.

Details on this clonotype: Its antigen is not identified.

Trimming cost V 1 base and J 5 bases, with 17 bases left between them. There are 16 residues in the CDR3. CDR1 and CDR2 from the germline V gene are SEHNR and FQNEAQ (reference sequence). MiXCR, applied by TCRdb to the RT-PCR reads, yields one record per CDR3 protein. The sample holds over 400,000 distinct CDR3 sequences, about an eighth seen once. The receptor comes from a man aged 50 to 59 who received an inactivated influenza vaccine. Sequencing used PBMCs from blood, obtained roughly 46 days after vaccination. The V gene is TRBV7-9, the J gene TRBJ2-5, with unresolved D. CDR3 amino acids: CASSLVRPIELETQYF. The DNA for the CDR3 is TGTGCCAGCAGCTTAGTCAGGCCGATAGAGTTGGAGACCCAGTACTTC.